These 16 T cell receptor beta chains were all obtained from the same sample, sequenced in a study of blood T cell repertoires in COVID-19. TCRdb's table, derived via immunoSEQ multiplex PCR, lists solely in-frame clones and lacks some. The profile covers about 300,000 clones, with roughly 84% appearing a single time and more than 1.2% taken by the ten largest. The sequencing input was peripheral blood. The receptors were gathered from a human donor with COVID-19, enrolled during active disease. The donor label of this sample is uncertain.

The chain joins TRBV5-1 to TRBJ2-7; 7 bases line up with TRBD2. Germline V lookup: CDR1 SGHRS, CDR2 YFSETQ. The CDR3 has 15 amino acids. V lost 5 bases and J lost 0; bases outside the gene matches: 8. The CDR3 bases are TGCGCCAGCAGACCCCTAGCGGAGAGCTCCTACGAGCAGTACTTC. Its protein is CASRPLAESSYEQYF. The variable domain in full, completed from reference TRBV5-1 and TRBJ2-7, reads KAGVTQTPRYLIKTRGQQVTLSCSPISGHRSVSWYQQTPGQGLQFLFEYFSETQRNKGNFPGRFSGRQFSNSRSEMNVSTLELGDSALYLCASRPLAESSYEQYFGPGTRLTVT.

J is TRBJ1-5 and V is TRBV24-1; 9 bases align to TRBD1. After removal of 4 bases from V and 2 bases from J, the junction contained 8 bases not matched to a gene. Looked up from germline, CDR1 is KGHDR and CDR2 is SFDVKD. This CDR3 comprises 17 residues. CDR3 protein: CATSDLGTGYGNQPQHF. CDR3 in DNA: TGTGCCACCAGTGACCTTGGGACAGGGTATGGCAATCAGCCCCAGCATTTT.

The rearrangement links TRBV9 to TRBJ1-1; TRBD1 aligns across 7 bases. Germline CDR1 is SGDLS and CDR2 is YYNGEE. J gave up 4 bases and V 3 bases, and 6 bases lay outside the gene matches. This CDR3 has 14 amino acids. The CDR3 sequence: CASSAQGQSTEAFF. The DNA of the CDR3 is TGTGCCAGCAGCGCTCAGGGACAGAGCACTGAAGCTTTCTTT.

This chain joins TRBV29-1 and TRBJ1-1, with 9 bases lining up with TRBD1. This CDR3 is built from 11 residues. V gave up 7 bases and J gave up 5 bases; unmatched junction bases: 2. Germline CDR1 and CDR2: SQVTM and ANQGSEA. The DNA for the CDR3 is TGCAGCGATGGGACAGGGACTGAAGCTTTCTTT. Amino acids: CSDGTGTEAFF.

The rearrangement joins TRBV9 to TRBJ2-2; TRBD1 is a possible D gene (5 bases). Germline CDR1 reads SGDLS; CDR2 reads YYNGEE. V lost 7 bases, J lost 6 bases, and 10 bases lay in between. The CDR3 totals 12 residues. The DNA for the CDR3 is TGTGCCAGCGCCCTGGGGCCCGGGGAGCTGTTTTTT. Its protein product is CASALGPGELFF.

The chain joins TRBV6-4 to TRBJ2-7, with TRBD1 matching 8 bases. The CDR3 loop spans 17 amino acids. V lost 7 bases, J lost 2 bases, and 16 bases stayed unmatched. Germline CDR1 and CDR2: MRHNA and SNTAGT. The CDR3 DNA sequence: TGTGCCAGCACCATATGGCAGGGGGCATTTGATCCCTACGAGCAGTACTTC. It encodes CASTIWQGAFDPYEQYF.

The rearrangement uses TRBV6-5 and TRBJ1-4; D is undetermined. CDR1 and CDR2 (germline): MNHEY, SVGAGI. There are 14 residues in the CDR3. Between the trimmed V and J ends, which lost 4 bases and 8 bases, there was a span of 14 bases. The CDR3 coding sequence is TGTGCCAGCAGTTGGGCCCCGTTTGGGGAAAAACTGTTTTTT. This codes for CASSWAPFGEKLFF.

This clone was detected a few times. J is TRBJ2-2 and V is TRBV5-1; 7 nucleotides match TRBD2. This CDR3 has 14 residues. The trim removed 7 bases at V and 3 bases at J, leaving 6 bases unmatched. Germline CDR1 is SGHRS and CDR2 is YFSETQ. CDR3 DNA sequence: TGCGCCAGCCAATCTCTAGCGGACACCGGGGAGCTGTTTTTT. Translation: CASQSLADTGELFF. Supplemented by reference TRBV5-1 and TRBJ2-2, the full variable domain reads KAGVTQTPRYLIKTRGQQVTLSCSPISGHRSVSWYQQTPGQGLQFLFEYFSETQRNKGNFPGRFSGRQFSNSRSEMNVSTLELGDSALYLCASQSLADTGELFFGEGSRLTVL.

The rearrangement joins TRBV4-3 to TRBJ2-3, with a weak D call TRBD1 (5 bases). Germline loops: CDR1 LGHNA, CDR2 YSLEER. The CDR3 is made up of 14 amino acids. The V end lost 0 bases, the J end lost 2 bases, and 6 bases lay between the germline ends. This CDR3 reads CASSQEGDTDTQYF. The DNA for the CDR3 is TGCGCCAGCAGCCAAGAAGGGGACACAGATACGCAGTATTTT.

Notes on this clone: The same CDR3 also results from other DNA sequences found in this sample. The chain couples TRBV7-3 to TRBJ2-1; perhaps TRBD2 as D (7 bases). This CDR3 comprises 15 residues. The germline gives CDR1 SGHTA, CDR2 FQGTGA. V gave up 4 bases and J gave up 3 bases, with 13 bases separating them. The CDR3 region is CASSSGGRSYNEQFF. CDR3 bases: TGTGCCAGCAGCTCGGGGGGCCGAAGCTACAATGAGCAGTTCTTC.

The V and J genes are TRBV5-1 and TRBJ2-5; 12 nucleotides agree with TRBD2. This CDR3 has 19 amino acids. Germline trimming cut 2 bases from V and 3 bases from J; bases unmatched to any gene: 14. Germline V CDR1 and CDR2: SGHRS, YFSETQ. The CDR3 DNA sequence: TGCGCCAGCAGCTTAATCCCAAACCTAGCGGGAGGGTACGAAGAGACCCAGTACTTC. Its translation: CASSLIPNLAGGYEETQYF.

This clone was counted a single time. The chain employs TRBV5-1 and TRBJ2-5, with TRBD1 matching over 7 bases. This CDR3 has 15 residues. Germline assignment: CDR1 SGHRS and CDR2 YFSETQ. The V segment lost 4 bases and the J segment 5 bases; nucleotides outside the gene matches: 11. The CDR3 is CASSPQGDPRETQYF. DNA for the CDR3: TGCGCCAGCAGCCCGCAGGGGGATCCTCGGGAGACCCAGTACTTC.

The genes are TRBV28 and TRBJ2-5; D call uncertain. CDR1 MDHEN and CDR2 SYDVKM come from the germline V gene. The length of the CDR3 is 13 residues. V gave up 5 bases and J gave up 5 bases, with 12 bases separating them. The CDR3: CASSLMGAETQYF. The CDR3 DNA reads TGTGCCAGCAGTCTCATGGGCGCGGAGACCCAGTACTTC.

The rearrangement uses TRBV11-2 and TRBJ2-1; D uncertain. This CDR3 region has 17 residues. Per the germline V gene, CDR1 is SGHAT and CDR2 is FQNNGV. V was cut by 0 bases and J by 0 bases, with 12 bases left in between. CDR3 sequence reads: CASSLDLGASSYNEQFF. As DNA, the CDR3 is TGTGCCAGCAGCTTAGATCTGGGCGCCAGCTCCTACAATGAGCAGTTCTTC. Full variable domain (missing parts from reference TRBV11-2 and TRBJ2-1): EAGVAQSPRYKIIEKRQSVAFWCNPISGHATLYWYQQILGQGPKLLIQFQNNGVVDDSQLPKDRFSAERLKGVDSTLKIQPAKLEDSAVYLCASSLDLGASSYNEQFFGPGTRLTVL.

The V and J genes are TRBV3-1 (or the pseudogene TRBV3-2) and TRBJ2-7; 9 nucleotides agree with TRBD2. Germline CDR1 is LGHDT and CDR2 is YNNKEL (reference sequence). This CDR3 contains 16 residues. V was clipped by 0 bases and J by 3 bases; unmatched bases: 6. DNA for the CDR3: TGTGCCAGCAGCCAAGACCCCGGGCGGGAGGGCTACGAGCAGTACTTC. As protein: CASSQDPGREGYEQYF.

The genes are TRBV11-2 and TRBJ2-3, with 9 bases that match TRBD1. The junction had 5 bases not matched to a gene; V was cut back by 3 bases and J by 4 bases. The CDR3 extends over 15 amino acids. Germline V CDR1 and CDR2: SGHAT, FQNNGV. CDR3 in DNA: TGTGCCAGCAGCTTTTCCGGGACAGGGTCAGATACGCAGTATTTT. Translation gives CASSFSGTGSDTQYF.